This TCR beta chain emerged from a study of blood T cell dynamics during melanoma immunotherapy. Study-level points and caveats: It remained unknown if the driving T cell clones were melanoma-specific.

The time point here: pre-treatment baseline. Prior systemic cancer therapy, immunosuppressant use and other active malignancies excluded patients. The CDR3 has 14 amino acids. Using immunoSEQ multiplex PCR, the repertoire was profiled, and TCRdb retains in-frame clones only, with some absent. The top ten hold approximately 19% of the sample, which has around 11,000 clones, 83% seen once. Points on this clone: Its antigen is not known.

This sequence originates from a human donor with melanoma. Source: blood, taken from a patient treated with checkpoint blockade. The rearrangement joins TRBV21-1 to TRBJ2-1; the table's D gene call, TRBD1, was not cross checked with the DNA. TRBV21-1 is given as a pseudogene. The CDR3: CASSGQTAYNEQFF. The CDR3, as DNA: TGTGCCAGCTCGGGACAGACCGCCTACAATGAGCAGTTCTTC.